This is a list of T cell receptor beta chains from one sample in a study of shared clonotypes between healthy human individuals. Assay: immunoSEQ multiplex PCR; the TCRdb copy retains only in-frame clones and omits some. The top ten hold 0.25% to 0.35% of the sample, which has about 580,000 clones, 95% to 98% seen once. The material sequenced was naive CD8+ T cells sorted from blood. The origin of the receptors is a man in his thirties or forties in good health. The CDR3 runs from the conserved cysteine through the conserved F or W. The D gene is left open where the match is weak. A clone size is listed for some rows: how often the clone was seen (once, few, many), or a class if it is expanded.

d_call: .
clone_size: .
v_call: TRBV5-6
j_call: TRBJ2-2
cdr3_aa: CASSWDLFTGELFF
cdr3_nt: TGTGCCAGCAGCTGGGACCTCTTCACCGGGGAGCTGTTTTTT

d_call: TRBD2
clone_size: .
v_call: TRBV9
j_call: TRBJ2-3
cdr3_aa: CASSGTSGRTGADTQYF
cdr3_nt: TGTGCCAGCAGCGGGACTAGCGGGAGGACCGGAGCGGATACGCAGTATTTT

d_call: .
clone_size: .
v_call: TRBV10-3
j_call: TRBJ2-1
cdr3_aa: CAIISDINNEQFF
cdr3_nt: TGTGCCATCATTTCGGATATAAACAATGAGCAGTTCTTC

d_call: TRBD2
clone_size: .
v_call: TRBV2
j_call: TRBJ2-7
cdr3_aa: CASSVPEAGGPREQYF
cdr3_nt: TGTGCCAGCAGTGTCCCGGAAGCGGGAGGGCCTCGGGAGCAGTACTTC

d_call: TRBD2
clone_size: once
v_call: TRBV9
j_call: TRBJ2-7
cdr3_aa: CASSAPASGSTYEQYF
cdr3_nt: TGTGCCAGCAGCGCCCCGGCTAGCGGGAGTACCTACGAGCAGTACTTC

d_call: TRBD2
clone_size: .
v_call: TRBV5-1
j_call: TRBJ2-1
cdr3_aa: CASTESSGPYNEQFF
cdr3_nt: TGCGCCAGCACCGAGAGTAGCGGGCCTTACAATGAGCAGTTCTTC

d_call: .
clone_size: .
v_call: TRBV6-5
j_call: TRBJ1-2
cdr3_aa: CASSYDKAIGYTF
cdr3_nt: TGTGCCAGCAGTTACGATAAGGCGATTGGCTACACCTTC

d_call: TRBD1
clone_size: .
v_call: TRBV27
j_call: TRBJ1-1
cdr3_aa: CASSSGTGGAEAFF
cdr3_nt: TGTGCCAGCAGTTCGGGGACAGGGGGGGCTGAAGCTTTCTTT

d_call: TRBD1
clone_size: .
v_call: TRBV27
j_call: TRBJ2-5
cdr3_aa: CASSPIYPDRAGETQYF
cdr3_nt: TGTGCCAGCAGCCCTATCTACCCGGACAGGGCCGGAGAGACCCAGTACTTC

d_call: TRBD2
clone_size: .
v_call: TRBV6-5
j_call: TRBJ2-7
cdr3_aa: CASRRLAGVYEQYF
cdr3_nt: TGTGCCAGCCGAAGACTAGCGGGAGTCTACGAGCAGTACTTC

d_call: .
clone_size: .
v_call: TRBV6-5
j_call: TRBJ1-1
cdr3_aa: CASSYSFNSGETEAFF
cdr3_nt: TGTGCCAGCAGTTACTCATTCAATTCAGGGGAAACTGAAGCTTTCTTT

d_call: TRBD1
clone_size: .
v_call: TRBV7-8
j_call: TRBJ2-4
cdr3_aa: CASSHYGTERNIQYF
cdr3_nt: TGTGCCAGCAGCCACTATGGGACAGAAAGAAACATTCAGTACTTC

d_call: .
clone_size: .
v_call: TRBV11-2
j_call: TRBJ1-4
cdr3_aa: CASSLDLGGPGGLFF
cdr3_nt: TGTGCCAGCAGCTTAGATCTAGGGGGACCTGGCGGACTGTTTTTT

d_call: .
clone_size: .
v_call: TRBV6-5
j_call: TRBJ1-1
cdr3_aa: CASSYSGETNTEAFF
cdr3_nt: TGTGCCAGCAGTTACTCCGGGGAGACGAACACTGAAGCTTTCTTT

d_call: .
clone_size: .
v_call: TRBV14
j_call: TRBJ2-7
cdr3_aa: CASSRATGRVYEQYF
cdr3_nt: TGTGCCAGCAGCCGAGCGACAGGGAGGGTCTACGAGCAGTACTTC

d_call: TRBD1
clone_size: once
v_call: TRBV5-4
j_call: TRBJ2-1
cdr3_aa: CASSSGQGSGNEQFF
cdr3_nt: TGTGCCAGCAGCTCGGGACAGGGATCAGGTAATGAGCAGTTCTTC

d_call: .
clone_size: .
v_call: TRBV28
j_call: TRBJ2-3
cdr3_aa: CASIHRTSPGSTDTQYF
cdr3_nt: TGTGCCAGCATACACCGAACCTCCCCCGGCTCCACAGATACGCAGTATTTT

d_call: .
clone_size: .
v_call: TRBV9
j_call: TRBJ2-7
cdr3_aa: CASSIAVGGNYEQYF
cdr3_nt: TGTGCCAGCAGCATTGCGGTGGGTGGAAACTACGAGCAGTACTTC

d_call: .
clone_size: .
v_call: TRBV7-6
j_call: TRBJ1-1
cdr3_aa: CASSLGGLTEAFF
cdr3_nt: TGTGCCAGCAGCTTAGGGGGACTCACTGAAGCTTTCTTT

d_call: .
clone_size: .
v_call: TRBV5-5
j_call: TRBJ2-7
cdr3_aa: CASSYDLAYEQYF
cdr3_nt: TGTGCCAGCAGCTACGACCTGGCCTACGAGCAGTACTTC

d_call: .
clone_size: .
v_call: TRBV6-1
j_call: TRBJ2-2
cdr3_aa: CASSDRRGAVRLFF
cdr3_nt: TGTGCCAGCAGTGATCGACGGGGAGCTGTTAGGCTGTTTTTT

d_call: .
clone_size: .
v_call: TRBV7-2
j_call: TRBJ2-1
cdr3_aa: CASSLVASAYNEQFF
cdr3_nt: TGTGCCAGCAGCTTAGTGGCTAGCGCCTACAATGAGCAGTTCTTC

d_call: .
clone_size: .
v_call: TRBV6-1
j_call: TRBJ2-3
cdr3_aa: CASSDGQARSTDTQYF
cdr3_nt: TGTGCCAGCAGTGATGGCCAGGCCCGAAGCACAGATACGCAGTATTTT

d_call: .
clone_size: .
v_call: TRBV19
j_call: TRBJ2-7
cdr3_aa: CASSSSGQGRYEQYF
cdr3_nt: TGTGCCAGTAGCTCCTCGGGGCAGGGACGCTACGAGCAGTACTTC

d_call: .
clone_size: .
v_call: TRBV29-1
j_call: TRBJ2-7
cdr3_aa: CSVETGGYEQYF
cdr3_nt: TGCAGCGTTGAGACAGGCGGATACGAGCAGTACTTC

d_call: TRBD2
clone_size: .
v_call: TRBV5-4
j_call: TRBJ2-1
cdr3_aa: CASSSAGVSNEQFF
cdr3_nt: TGTGCCAGCAGCTCAGCGGGAGTAAGCAATGAGCAGTTCTTC

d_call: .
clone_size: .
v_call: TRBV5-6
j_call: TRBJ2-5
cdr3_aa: CASSYKETQYF
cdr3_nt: TGTGCCAGCAGCTATAAAGAGACCCAGTACTTC

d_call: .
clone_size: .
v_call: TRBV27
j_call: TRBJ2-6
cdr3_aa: CASTIYPGPEGANVLTF
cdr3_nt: TGTGCCAGCACCATCTACCCAGGCCCCGAGGGGGCCAACGTCCTGACTTTC

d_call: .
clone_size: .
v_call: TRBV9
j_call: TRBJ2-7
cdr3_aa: CASSVASASTYEQYF
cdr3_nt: TGTGCCAGCAGCGTAGCCTCAGCTAGCACCTACGAGCAGTACTTC

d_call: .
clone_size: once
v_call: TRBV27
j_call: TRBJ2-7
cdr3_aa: CASTVRGDAPYEQYF
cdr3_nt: TGTGCCAGCACCGTAAGGGGGGACGCTCCGTACGAGCAGTACTTC

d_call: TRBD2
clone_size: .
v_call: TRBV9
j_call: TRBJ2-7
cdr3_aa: CASSPTSGRRSEQYF
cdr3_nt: TGTGCCAGCAGCCCGACTAGCGGGAGAAGGAGCGAGCAGTACTTC

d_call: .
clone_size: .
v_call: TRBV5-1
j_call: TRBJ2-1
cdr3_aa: CASSLLDSSYNEQFF
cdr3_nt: TGCGCCAGCAGCTTGTTGGACAGTTCCTACAATGAGCAGTTCTTC

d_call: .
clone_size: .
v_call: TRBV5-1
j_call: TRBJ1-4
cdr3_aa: CASSTHLRGEEKLFF
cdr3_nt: TGCGCCAGCAGCACCCATTTGAGAGGTGAAGAAAAACTGTTTTTT

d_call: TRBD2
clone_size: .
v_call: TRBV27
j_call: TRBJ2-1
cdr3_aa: CASSFRIPGLAGETKNEQFF
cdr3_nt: TGTGCCAGCAGTTTCCGAATCCCGGGACTAGCGGGGGAAACCAAAAATGAGCAGTTCTTC

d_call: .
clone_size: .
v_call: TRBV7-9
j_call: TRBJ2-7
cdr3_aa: CASSLGTTGNEQYF
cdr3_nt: TGTGCCAGCAGCTTAGGGACCACGGGGAACGAGCAGTACTTC

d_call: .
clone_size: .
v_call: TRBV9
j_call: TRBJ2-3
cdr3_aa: CASGTEGPDTQYF
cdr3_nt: TGTGCCAGCGGAACCGAGGGTCCAGATACGCAGTATTTT

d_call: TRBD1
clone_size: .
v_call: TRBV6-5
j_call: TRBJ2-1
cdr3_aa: CASETGFRGEQFF
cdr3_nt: TGTGCCAGCGAGACAGGGTTTCGGGGTGAGCAGTTCTTC

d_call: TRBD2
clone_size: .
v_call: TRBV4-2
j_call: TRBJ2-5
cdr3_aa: CASSGWSGTSRQETQYF
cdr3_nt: TGTGCCAGCAGCGGATGGTCGGGGACTAGCAGACAAGAGACCCAGTACTTC

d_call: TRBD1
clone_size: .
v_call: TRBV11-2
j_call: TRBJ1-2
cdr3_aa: CASSPGGIWGGYTF
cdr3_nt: TGTGCCAGCAGCCCAGGGGGAATTTGGGGCGGCTACACCTTC

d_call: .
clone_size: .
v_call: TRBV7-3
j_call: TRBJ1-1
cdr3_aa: CASSLYRSPNTEAFF
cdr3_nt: TGTGCCAGCAGCTTGTATAGGAGTCCCAACACTGAAGCTTTCTTT

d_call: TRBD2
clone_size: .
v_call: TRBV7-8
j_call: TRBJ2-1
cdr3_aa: CASSLVGTSGSGNEQFF
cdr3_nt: TGTGCCAGCAGCTTAGTCGGAACTAGCGGGAGTGGCAATGAGCAGTTCTTC

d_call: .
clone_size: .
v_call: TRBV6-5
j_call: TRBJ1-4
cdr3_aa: CASSGDEKLFF
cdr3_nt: TGTGCCAGCAGTGGGGACGAAAAACTGTTTTTT

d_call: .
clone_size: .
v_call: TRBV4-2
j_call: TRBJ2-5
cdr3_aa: CASSQDNFGSPGGQHINQETQYF
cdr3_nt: TGTGCCAGCAGCCAAGATAATTTCGGGTCCCCCGGAGGGCAGCATATCAACCAAGAGACCCAGTACTTC